These 28 T cell receptor beta chains originate from one sample sequenced in a study of blood T cell repertoires in COVID-19. Sequencing was performed with immunoSEQ multiplex PCR; in TCRdb, only in-frame clones are kept and a portion is missing. There are 140,000 to 150,000 clones in the sample; 80% to 90% occur only once, and 11% lies in the top ten. The sequenced sample was PBMCs or T cells enriched from blood (not recorded which). The receptor source for this set is a man aged 55 to 70 who had recovered from COVID-19.

The V gene is TRBV27, the J gene TRBJ2-7; TRBD2 matches at 8 bases. The germline V gene has CDR1 MNHEY and CDR2 SMNVEV (reference sequence). The V gene end was trimmed by 1 base and the J gene end by 6 bases; junction bases not matched to a gene: 11. This CDR3 is 16 amino acids long. The CDR3 protein is CASSLWSRREGPEQYF. DNA of the CDR3: TGTGCCAGCAGTTTATGGTCAAGACGGGAGGGCCCCGAGCAGTACTTC.

The chain carries TRBV18 and TRBJ2-1, with a possible D match to TRBD2 (6 bases). V lost 0 bases and J lost 4, with 7 bases in between. Germline values: CDR1 KGHSH, CDR2 LQKENI. The CDR3 is 14 residues long. The DNA of the CDR3 is TGTGCCAGCTCACCACCGGGGAGGTACAATGAGCAGTTCTTC. Translation: CASSPPGRYNEQFF.

The chain has TRBV2 and TRBJ1-4; D gene uncertain. Germline V gives CDR1 SNHLY, CDR2 FYNNEI. This CDR3 is 11 amino acids long. V gave up 6 bases and J gave up 8 bases, with 7 bases separating them. The CDR3, as DNA: TGTGCCAGCAGACTTTCCGAAAAACTGTTTTTT. It codes for CASRLSEKLFF.

The gene calls are TRBV2 and TRBJ2-3; the D gene is possibly TRBD1 (6 bases). V lost 8 bases and J lost 2, with 11 bases in between. The germline V gene encodes CDR1 SNHLY and CDR2 FYNNEI. The CDR3 sequence is 13 residues long. DNA for the CDR3: TGTGCCAGCGCACAGGGACCCACAGATACGCAGTATTTT. Protein: CASAQGPTDTQYF.

This clone was found once. The chain uses TRBV19 and TRBJ2-1; D is possibly TRBD1 (6 bases). The V gene's germline CDR1 is LNHDA and CDR2 SQIVND (reference sequence). V lost 3 bases and J 4 bases, leaving 10 bases between the germline ends. The CDR3 has 14 residues. The CDR3: CASSIRDKYNEQFF. The CDR3 DNA sequence: TGTGCCAGTAGTATCCGGGACAAATACAATGAGCAGTTCTTC.

This rearrangement joins TRBV28 to TRBJ2-6, with TRBD2 as a possible D gene (5 bases). Germline V gives CDR1 MDHEN, CDR2 SYDVKM. Deletions cut 6 bases from V and 0 bases from J, with 9 bases between. The CDR3 consists of 15 residues. CDR3 loop: CASRLARSGANVLTF. The CDR3 bases are TGTGCCAGCAGGCTAGCCCGCTCTGGGGCCAACGTCCTGACTTTC.

The chain has TRBV15 and TRBJ2-1; maybe TRBD1 (6 bases). This CDR3 is built from 18 residues. Germline CDR1 and CDR2: LNHNV and YYDKDF (reference sequence). Trimming took off 0 bases at V and 4 bases at J, with 19 bases between the two ends. The DNA of the CDR3 is TGTGCCACCAGCAGAGATACAGGGAAGGCGTCCGAATACAATGAGCAGTTCTTC. Its translation is CATSRDTGKASEYNEQFF.

V gene TRBV19 combines with J gene TRBJ1-2; D gene unclear. Germline V gene data show CDR1 as LNHDA and CDR2 as SQIVND (reference sequence). Trimming pared 5 bases from V and 7 bases from J, leaving 11 bases between. The CDR3 extends over 12 amino acids. The CDR3 here is CASSFGQAGYTF. The CDR3 DNA is TGTGCCAGTAGTTTCGGCCAGGCTGGCTACACCTTC.

This clone has a single count. This chain links TRBV11-2 with TRBJ2-7, with 10 bases identical to TRBD2. V was clipped by 4 bases and J by 3 bases; unmatched bases: 9. Germline V CDR1 and CDR2: SGHAT, FQNNGV. The CDR3 is 16 residues long. The CDR3 region has the DNA TGTGCCAGCAGCTACGTATCTAGCGGGAGCCTCTACGAGCAGTACTTC. Protein: CASSYVSSGSLYEQYF.

The chain carries TRBV30 and TRBJ2-3, with D possibly TRBD2 on 5 matching bases. V lost 1 base and J lost 3, with 8 bases in between. The CDR3 has 13 residues. Germline assignment: CDR1 GTSNPN and CDR2 SVGIG (reference sequence). Here the CDR3 reads CAWSGWRTDTQYF. CDR3 coding DNA: TGTGCCTGGAGTGGTTGGAGGACAGATACGCAGTATTTT.

The chain combines TRBV2 with TRBJ2-1; maybe TRBD1 (6 bases). Germline CDR1 reads SNHLY; CDR2 reads FYNNEI. V was trimmed by 7 bases and J by 3 bases, leaving 10 bases between them. CDR3 length equals 13 residues. CDR3 sequence: CASNPQGYNEQFF. In nucleotides, the CDR3 is TGTGCCAGCAACCCACAGGGCTACAATGAGCAGTTCTTC.

This chain joins TRBV15 and TRBJ1-4; D might be TRBD1 (5 bases). The CDR3 extends over 13 amino acids. Deletions cut 6 bases from V and 5 bases from J, with 10 bases between. In germline, CDR1 is LNHNV, CDR2 YYDKDF (reference sequence). The CDR3 nucleotides read TGTGCCACCAGTCGACAGATCAATGAAAAACTGTTTTTT. Translation: CATSRQINEKLFF.

This clone was counted a few times. The chain is built from TRBV5-4 and TRBJ2-2; D not certain. Per the germline V gene, CDR1 is SGHNT and CDR2 is YYREEE (reference sequence). Deletions cut 2 bases from V and 8 bases from J, with 16 bases between. This CDR3 is 15 amino acids long. The CDR3 DNA reads TGTGCCAGCAGCTTCCTCCCTCGGCTCGGGGGGGAGCTGTTTTTT. Translation: CASSFLPRLGGELFF.

The rearrangement uses TRBV3-1 (or the pseudogene TRBV3-2) and TRBJ1-6; no clear D gene. Germline CDR1 reads LGHDT; CDR2 reads YNNKEL (reference sequence). The CDR3 has 13 amino acids. The V end lost 4 bases, the J end lost 11 bases, and 12 bases lay between the germline ends. The CDR3 region is CASSPNLETPLHF. CDR3 nucleotides: TGTGCCAGCAGCCCGAACCTTGAGACACCCCTCCACTTT.

The rearrangement links TRBV2 to TRBJ1-3; D possibly corresponds to TRBD1 (5 bases). Between the trimmed V and J ends, which lost 4 bases and 2 bases, there was a span of 9 bases. The CDR3 covers 14 residues. CDR1 and CDR2 from the germline V gene are SNHLY and FYNNEI. The CDR3 loop is CASSGQITGNTIYF. The CDR3 region has the DNA TGTGCCAGCAGTGGACAGATTACTGGAAACACCATATATTTT.

As for this clone: At the DNA level, this CDR3 is encoded by other sequences in the same sample as well. The J gene is TRBJ1-5, the V gene TRBV5-1; 10 positions agree with TRBD1. After removal of 3 bases from V and 5 bases from J, the junction contained 5 bases not matched to a gene. Germline V lookup: CDR1 SGHRS, CDR2 YFSETQ. CDR3 length equals 15 residues. CDR3 DNA sequence: TGCGCCAGCAGCTCGGGACAGGGGCCACATCAGCCCCAGCATTTT. Translation: CASSSGQGPHQPQHF.

The genes are TRBV7-9 and TRBJ2-3, with 8 positions matching TRBD1. Looked up from germline, CDR1 is SEHNR and CDR2 is FQNEAQ (reference sequence). CDR3 length: 18 residues. V lost 5 bases, J lost 1 base, and 14 bases stayed unmatched. CDR3 loop: CASSLNLGTGLRTDTQYF. The CDR3 coding sequence is TGTGCCAGCAGCCTAAATCTCGGGACAGGCCTCCGCACAGATACGCAGTATTTT.

The chain couples TRBV5-1 to TRBJ2-5, with 8 bases that match TRBD1. The CDR3 consists of 15 residues. Per the germline V gene, CDR1 is SGHRS and CDR2 is YFSETQ. Trimming cost V 4 bases and J 4 bases; bases outside gene matches: 9. Here the CDR3 reads CASSTTGVFGETQYF. The CDR3 DNA sequence: TGCGCCAGCAGCACGACAGGGGTCTTCGGAGAGACCCAGTACTTC.

The V call is TRBV7-9, the J call TRBJ2-7, with 7 nucleotides matching TRBD1. The V gene end was trimmed by 2 bases and the J gene end by 4 bases; junction bases not matched to a gene: 8. This CDR3 is built from 15 residues. Per germline, CDR1 SEHNR and CDR2 FQNEAQ (reference sequence). DNA for the CDR3: TGTGCCAGCAGCTTAAGATCCGGGACAGCATACGAGCAGTACTTC. Protein product: CASSLRSGTAYEQYF. Looking up the rest from reference TRBV7-9 and TRBJ2-7 gives the full variable domain: DTGVSQNPRHKITKRGQNVTFRCDPISEHNRLYWYRQTLGQGPEFLTYFQNEAQLEKSRLLSDRFSAERPKGSFSTLEIQRTEQGDSAMYLCASSLRSGTAYEQYFGPGTRLTVT.

In this sample, this clone turned up once. The J gene is TRBJ2-4, the V gene TRBV11-2, with 7 positions matching TRBD1. This CDR3 region has 16 residues. V lost 5 bases to trimming and J lost 2 bases; unmatched junction nucleotides: 9. Per the germline V gene, CDR1 is SGHAT and CDR2 is FQNNGV. The CDR3: CASSPQTGSTKNIQYF. As DNA, the CDR3 is TGTGCCAGCAGCCCACAGACAGGGAGTACCAAAAACATTCAGTACTTC.

The chain uses TRBV10-3 and TRBJ2-7, with 7 bases matching TRBD2. Trimming removed 9 bases from V and 3 bases from J; junction bases left unmatched: 5. Germline loops: CDR1 ENHRY, CDR2 SYGVKD. The CDR3 loop spans 12 amino acids. The CDR3, as DNA: TGTGCCATGTCTGGGGAGGGCTACGAGCAGTACTTC. It specifies CAMSGEGYEQYF.

This clone has just a few counts. The chain uses TRBV5-1 and TRBJ1-2, with 8 bases fitting TRBD1. The CDR3 loop spans 15 amino acids. The ends lost 0 bases at V and 7 bases at J; junction bases unmatched: 8. CDR1 and CDR2 from the germline V gene are SGHRS and YFSETQ. This CDR3 is CASSLVGQGGSGYTF. In DNA, the CDR3 is TGCGCCAGCAGCTTGGTTGGACAGGGTGGATCTGGCTACACCTTC.

This chain links TRBV14 with TRBJ1-5; weak D call: TRBD1 (5 bases). V was cut by 1 base and J by 1 base, with 5 bases left in between. Germline loops: CDR1 SGHDN, CDR2 FVKESK. The CDR3 totals 14 residues. The CDR3 loop reads CASSQAGSNQPQHF. CDR3 coding DNA: TGTGCCAGCAGCCAAGCAGGGAGCAATCAGCCCCAGCATTTT.

The V call is TRBV7-9, the J call TRBJ1-2; 8 bases align to TRBD1. The CDR3 is 13 amino acids. Looked up from germline, CDR1 is SEHNR and CDR2 is FQNEAQ (reference sequence). The junction had 13 bases not matched to a gene; V was cut back by 9 bases and J by 10 bases. The CDR3 spells CARGQTGGVDYTF. In DNA, the CDR3 is TGTGCCAGGGGCCAAACAGGGGGGGTTGACTACACCTTC.

The V call is TRBV4-1, the J call TRBJ1-5; D unclear. Trimming shortened V by 7 bases and J by 0 bases, and 10 bases separated the two germline ends. Germline values: CDR1 MGHRA, CDR2 YSYEKL. This CDR3 spans 14 amino acids. CDR3 in DNA: TGCGCCAGCAAGCCGGAGAATAGCAATCAGCCCCAGCATTTT. Amino acid sequence: CASKPENSNQPQHF.

The J gene is TRBJ1-2, the V gene TRBV10-3; D might be TRBD1 (6 bases). Trimming shortened V by 7 bases and J by 6 bases, and 18 bases separated the two germline ends. Germline CDR1 and CDR2: ENHRY and SYGVKD. This CDR3 comprises 14 residues. Written as DNA, the CDR3 is TGTGCCATCACCCCATTCAAAAGACAGGATGGCTACACCTTC. This sequence encodes CAITPFKRQDGYTF.

The V call is TRBV12-3 or TRBV12-4, the J call TRBJ2-5; D unclear. The V and J ends lost 6 bases and 3 bases respectively, with 11 bases between them. CDR3 length: 13 amino acids. The DNA for the CDR3 is TGTGCCAGCAGCCCGGGTCTGAAAGAGACCCAGTACTTC. This translates into CASSPGLKETQYF.

This chain links TRBV10-2 with TRBJ2-7, with 10 bases identical to TRBD2. The CDR3 runs to 14 residues. After removal of 6 bases from V and 5 bases from J, the junction contained 7 bases not matched to a gene. Germline V CDR1 and CDR2: WSHSY, SAAADI. CDR3 DNA sequence: TGCGCCAGCAGGGTTAGCGGGAGGAAGAACGAGCAGTACTTC. It is translated as CASRVSGRKNEQYF.